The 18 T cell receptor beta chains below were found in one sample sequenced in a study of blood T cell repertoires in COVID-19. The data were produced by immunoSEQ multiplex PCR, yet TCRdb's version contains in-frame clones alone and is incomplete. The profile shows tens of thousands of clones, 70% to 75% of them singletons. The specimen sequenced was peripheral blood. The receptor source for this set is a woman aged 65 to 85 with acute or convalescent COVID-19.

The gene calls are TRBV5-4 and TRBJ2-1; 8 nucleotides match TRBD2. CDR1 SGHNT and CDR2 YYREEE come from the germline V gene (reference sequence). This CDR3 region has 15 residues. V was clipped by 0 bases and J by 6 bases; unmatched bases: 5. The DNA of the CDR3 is TGTGCCAGCAGCTTGGCGGGAGGGCCGGTCAATGAGCAGTTCTTC. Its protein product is CASSLAGGPVNEQFF.

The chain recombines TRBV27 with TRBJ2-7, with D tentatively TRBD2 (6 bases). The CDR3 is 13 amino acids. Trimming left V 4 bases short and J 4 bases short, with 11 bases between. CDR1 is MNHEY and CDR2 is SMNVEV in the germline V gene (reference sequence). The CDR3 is CASSSTGVYEQYF. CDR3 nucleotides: TGTGCCAGCAGTTCCACGGGGGTTTACGAGCAGTACTTC.

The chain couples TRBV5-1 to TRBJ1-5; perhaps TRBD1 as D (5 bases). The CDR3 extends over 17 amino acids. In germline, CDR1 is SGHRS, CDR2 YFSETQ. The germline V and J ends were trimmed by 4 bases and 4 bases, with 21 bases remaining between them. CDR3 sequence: CASSPGPTVGRNQPQHF. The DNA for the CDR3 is TGCGCCAGCAGCCCCGGGCCGACAGTAGGGAGGAATCAGCCCCAGCATTTT. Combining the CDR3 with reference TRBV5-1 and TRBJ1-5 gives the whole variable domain KAGVTQTPRYLIKTRGQQVTLSCSPISGHRSVSWYQQTPGQGLQFLFEYFSETQRNKGNFPGRFSGRQFSNSRSEMNVSTLELGDSALYLCASSPGPTVGRNQPQHFGDGTRLSIL.

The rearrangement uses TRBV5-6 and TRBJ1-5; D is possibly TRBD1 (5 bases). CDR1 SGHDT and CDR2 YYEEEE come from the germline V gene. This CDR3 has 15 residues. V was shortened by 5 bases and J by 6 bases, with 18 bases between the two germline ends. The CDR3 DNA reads TGTGCCAGCAGTTTCGGCGGGGACCGGACTCAGCCCCAGCATTTT. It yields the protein CASSFGGDRTQPQHF.

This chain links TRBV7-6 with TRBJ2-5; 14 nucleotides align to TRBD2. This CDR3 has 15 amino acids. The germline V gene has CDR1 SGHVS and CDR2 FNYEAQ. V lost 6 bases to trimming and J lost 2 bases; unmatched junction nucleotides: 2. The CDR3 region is CASSRLAGGQETQYF. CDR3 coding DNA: TGTGCCAGCAGTCGACTAGCGGGGGGGCAAGAGACCCAGTACTTC.

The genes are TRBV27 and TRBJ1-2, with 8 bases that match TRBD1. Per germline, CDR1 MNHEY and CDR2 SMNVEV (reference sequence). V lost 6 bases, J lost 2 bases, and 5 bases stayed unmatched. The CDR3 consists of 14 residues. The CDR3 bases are TGTGCCAGCAGCCCGACAGGGGTAAACTATGGCTACACCTTC. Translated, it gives CASSPTGVNYGYTF.

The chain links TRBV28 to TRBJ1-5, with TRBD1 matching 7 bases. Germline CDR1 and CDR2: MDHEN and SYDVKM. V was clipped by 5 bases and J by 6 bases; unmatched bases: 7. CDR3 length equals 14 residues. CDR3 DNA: TGTGCCAGCAGTCTGGACAGGCTTTCTCAGCCCCAGCATTTT. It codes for CASSLDRLSQPQHF.

CDR3 sequence reads: CASRRDRSDTEAFF. The CDR3 nucleotides read TGTGCCAGCAGGCGGGACCGAAGCGACACTGAAGCTTTCTTT. The V call is TRBV6-5, the J call TRBJ1-1; D is perhaps TRBD1 (5 bases). V was trimmed by 6 bases and J by 3 bases, leaving 14 bases between them. Germline assignment: CDR1 MNHEY and CDR2 SVGAGI. The CDR3 is 14 residues long.

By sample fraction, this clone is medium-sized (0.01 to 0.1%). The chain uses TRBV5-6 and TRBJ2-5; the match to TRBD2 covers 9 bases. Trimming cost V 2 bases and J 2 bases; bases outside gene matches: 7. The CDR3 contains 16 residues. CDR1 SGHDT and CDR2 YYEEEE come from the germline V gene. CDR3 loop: CASSFSLAGTQETQYF. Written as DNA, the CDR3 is TGTGCCAGCAGCTTCTCCCTAGCGGGAACTCAAGAGACCCAGTACTTC.

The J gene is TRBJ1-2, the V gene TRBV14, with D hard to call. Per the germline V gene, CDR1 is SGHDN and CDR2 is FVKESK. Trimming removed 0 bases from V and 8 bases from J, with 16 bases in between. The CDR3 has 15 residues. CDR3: CASSQERYPTGGYTF. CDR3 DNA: TGTGCCAGCAGCCAAGAAAGATACCCAACGGGAGGCTACACCTTC.

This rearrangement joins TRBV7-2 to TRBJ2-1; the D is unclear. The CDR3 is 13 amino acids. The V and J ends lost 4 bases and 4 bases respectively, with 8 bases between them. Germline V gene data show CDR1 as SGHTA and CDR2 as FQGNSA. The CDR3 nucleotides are TGTGCCAGCAGCTCCCTAAGTTACAATGAGCAGTTCTTC. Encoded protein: CASSSLSYNEQFF.

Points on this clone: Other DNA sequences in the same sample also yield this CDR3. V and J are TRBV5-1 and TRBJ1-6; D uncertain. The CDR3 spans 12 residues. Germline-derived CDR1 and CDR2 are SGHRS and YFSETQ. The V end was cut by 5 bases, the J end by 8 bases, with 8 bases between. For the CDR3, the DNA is TGCGCCAGCAGTTCCGGGTATTCACCCCTCCACTTT. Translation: CASSSGYSPLHF.

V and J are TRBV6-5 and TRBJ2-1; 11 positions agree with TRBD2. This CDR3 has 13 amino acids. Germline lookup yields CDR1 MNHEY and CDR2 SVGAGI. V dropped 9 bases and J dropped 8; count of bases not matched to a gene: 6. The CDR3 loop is CASAASGRYEQFF. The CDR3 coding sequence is TGTGCCAGTGCAGCTAGCGGGAGGTATGAGCAGTTCTTC.

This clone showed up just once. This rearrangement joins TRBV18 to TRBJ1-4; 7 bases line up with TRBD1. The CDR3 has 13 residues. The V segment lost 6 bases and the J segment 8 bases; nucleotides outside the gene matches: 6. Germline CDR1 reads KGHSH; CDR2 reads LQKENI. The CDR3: CASSRGRLEKLFF. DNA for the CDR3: TGTGCCAGCTCCAGGGGGAGGTTGGAAAAACTGTTTTTT.

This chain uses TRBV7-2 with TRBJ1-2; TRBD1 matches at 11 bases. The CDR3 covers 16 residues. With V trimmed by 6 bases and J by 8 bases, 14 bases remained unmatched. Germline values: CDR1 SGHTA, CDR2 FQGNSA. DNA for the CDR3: TGTGCCAGCAGTTTCATATCCGGGACAGGGGGACGGGGCTACACCTTC. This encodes CASSFISGTGGRGYTF.

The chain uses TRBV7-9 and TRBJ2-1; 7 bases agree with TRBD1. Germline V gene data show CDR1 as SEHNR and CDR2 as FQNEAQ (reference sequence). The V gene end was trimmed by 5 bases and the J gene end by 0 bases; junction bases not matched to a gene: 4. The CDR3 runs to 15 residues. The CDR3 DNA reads TGTGCCAGCAGCCCTACAGGGGCCTCCTACAATGAGCAGTTCTTC. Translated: CASSPTGASYNEQFF.

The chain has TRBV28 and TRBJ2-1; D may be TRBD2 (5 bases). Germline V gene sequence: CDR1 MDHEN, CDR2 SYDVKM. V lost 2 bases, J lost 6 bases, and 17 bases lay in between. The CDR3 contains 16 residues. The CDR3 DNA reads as TGTGCCAGCAGTTTAATGACGCCCGGGAAGGCCAATGAGCAGTTCTTC. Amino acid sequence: CASSLMTPGKANEQFF.

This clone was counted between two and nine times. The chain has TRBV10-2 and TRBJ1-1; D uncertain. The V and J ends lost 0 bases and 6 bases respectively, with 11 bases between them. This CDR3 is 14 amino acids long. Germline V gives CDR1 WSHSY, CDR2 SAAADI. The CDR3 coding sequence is TGCGCCAGCAGTGAGTCAAAAGGCGGCGCTGAAGCTTTCTTT. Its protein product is CASSESKGGAEAFF.